The 30 T cell receptor beta chains listed next were all sequenced from one sample in a study of cytomegalovirus exposure and HLA in healthy donors. Amplification used 60 Vbeta primers and 13 Jbeta primers. Clones were sequenced by immunoSEQ multiplex PCR, and TCRdb holds only the in-frame ones, with some missing. The sample lists about 200,000 clones; 82% were seen once. Sequenced input: PBMCs. These receptors were taken from a man aged 35 to 55 in good health and CMV-seropositive.

The J gene is TRBJ2-7, the V gene TRBV5-1, with D perhaps TRBD2 (5 bases). From germline, CDR1 is SGHRS and CDR2 YFSETQ. With 3 bases removed from V and 7 bases from J, the gap between germline ends came to 11 bases. This CDR3 has 12 residues. Here the CDR3 reads CASSSLREEQYF. The CDR3 nucleotides read TGCGCCAGCAGCTCCCTCCGGGAAGAGCAGTACTTC.

The V call is TRBV5-1, the J call TRBJ1-1, with D tentatively TRBD1 (6 bases). The CDR3 length is 14 residues. Trimming cost V 3 bases and J 3 bases, with 12 bases left between them. Per the germline V gene, CDR1 is SGHRS and CDR2 is YFSETQ. The DNA for the CDR3 is TGCGCCAGCAGCTCGACAGGACCTGACACTGAAGCTTTCTTT. It is translated as CASSSTGPDTEAFF.

This chain links TRBV27 with TRBJ2-3; tentatively, D is TRBD1 (5 bases). The V end was cut by 3 bases, the J end by 5 bases, with 12 bases between. The CDR3 consists of 14 residues. Germline V gene lookup returns CDR1 MNHEY and CDR2 SMNVEV (reference sequence). CDR3 nucleotides: TGTGCCAGCAGTTTGGGGCAGGGTGAAGATACGCAGTATTTT. Protein sequence: CASSLGQGEDTQYF.

The chain carries TRBV9 and TRBJ2-7; the match to TRBD1 covers 9 bases. Looked up from germline, CDR1 is SGDLS and CDR2 is YYNGEE. The J segment lost 4 bases and the V segment lost 0 bases, leaving 8 bases of the junction unmatched. The CDR3 has 16 amino acids. CDR3 protein: CASSVDTGGARYEQYV. In DNA form, the CDR3 reads TGTGCCAGCAGCGTAGATACAGGGGGCGCGCGGTACGAGCAGTACGTC.

The sample holds a few counts of this clone. The chain combines TRBV21-1 with TRBJ1-5. TRBV21-1 is shown as a pseudogene. The CDR3 runs 15 residues. The CDR3 loop is CASSKRGGKAQPQHF. The DNA for the CDR3 is TGTGCCAGCAGCAAAAGGGGCGGGAAAGCGCAGCCCCAGCATTTT.

This clone was seen just once. The CDR3 DNA follows: TGTGCCAGCAGTTTACACTCCGGGACAGGGCTTGGCTACACCTTC. Protein: CASSLHSGTGLGYTF. V and J are TRBV27 and TRBJ1-2; the match to TRBD1 covers 9 bases. Germline V gene sequence: CDR1 MNHEY, CDR2 SMNVEV (reference sequence). The CDR3 is 15 amino acids. After removal of 2 bases from V and 7 bases from J, the junction contained 8 bases not matched to a gene.

The chain uses TRBV18 and TRBJ1-5; 8 bases are a match to TRBD1. Germline V lookup: CDR1 KGHSH, CDR2 LQKENI. Trimming cost V 2 bases and J 3 bases; bases outside gene matches: 3. This CDR3 comprises 15 residues. CDR3 residues: CASSPGQGNNQPQHF. The CDR3 DNA is TGTGCCAGCTCACCAGGACAGGGCAACAATCAGCCCCAGCATTTT.

V gene TRBV19 combines with J gene TRBJ1-5; 7 bases align to TRBD1. Germline V gene data show CDR1 as LNHDA and CDR2 as SQIVND (reference sequence). J lost 4 bases, V lost 7 bases, and 7 bases had no gene match. There are 14 residues in the CDR3. The CDR3 spells CASNPQQGNQPQHF. The DNA for the CDR3 is TGTGCCAGTAACCCACAACAGGGGAATCAGCCCCAGCATTTT.

The chain employs TRBV6-6 and TRBJ1-4; 10 positions agree with TRBD1. The CDR3 extends over 15 amino acids. Looked up from germline, CDR1 is MNHNY and CDR2 is SVGAGI (reference sequence). V was clipped by 7 bases and J by 6 bases; unmatched bases: 8. The CDR3 region is CASISGDRGYEKLFF. CDR3 bases: TGTGCCAGCATATCCGGGGACAGGGGTTATGAAAAACTGTTTTTT.

This clone was observed once. The chain carries TRBV5-1 and TRBJ2-5; 10 bases fit TRBD2. The trim removed 0 bases at V and 0 bases at J, leaving 5 bases unmatched. CDR1 and CDR2 (germline): SGHRS, YFSETQ. This CDR3 comprises 17 residues. CDR3 amino acids: CASSLGGLADYQETQYF. In DNA, the CDR3 is TGCGCCAGCAGCTTGGGAGGACTAGCGGATTACCAAGAGACCCAGTACTTC.

The chain couples TRBV27 to TRBJ2-5; the D gene is possibly TRBD1 (6 bases). The germline V gene encodes CDR1 MNHEY and CDR2 SMNVEV (reference sequence). CDR3 length: 15 residues. Trimming took 2 bases from V and 5 from J, leaving 15 bases between them. The CDR3 loop is CASSLINRVGETQYF. The CDR3 DNA follows: TGTGCCAGCAGTTTAATTAACAGGGTTGGGGAGACCCAGTACTTC.

This clone was seen more than once but under ten times. The chain carries TRBV6-1 and TRBJ1-5; perhaps TRBD1 as D (5 bases). The V end was cut by 6 bases, the J end by 4 bases, with 10 bases between. This CDR3 region has 13 residues. CDR1 MNHNS and CDR2 SASEGT come from the germline V gene. The CDR3 here is CASRLTVNQPQHF. CDR3 DNA: TGTGCCAGCAGACTGACAGTAAATCAGCCCCAGCATTTT.

The rearrangement links TRBV5-6 to TRBJ1-2; 10 bases agree with TRBD1. Germline-derived CDR1 and CDR2 are SGHDT and YYEEEE. Germline trimming cut 4 bases from V and 1 base from J; bases unmatched to any gene: 10. The length of the CDR3 is 17 residues. The CDR3 region has the DNA TGTGCCAGCAGCCCCTTACCCGGGACAGGGGATAACTATGGCTACACCTTC. Translation: CASSPLPGTGDNYGYTF.

This rearrangement joins TRBV7-8 to TRBJ2-5; 8 bases are shared with TRBD2. The germline gives CDR1 SGHVS, CDR2 FQNEAQ. V shed 2 bases, J shed 4 bases, and the junction held 6 bases outside the gene matches. The CDR3 extends over 15 amino acids. The CDR3 DNA reads TGTGCCAGCAGCTTAAACGTCGGGGGGGTAGAGACCCAGTACTTC. Translation: CASSLNVGGVETQYF.

The chain recombines TRBV4-2 with TRBJ1-1; D remains ambiguous. There are 13 residues in the CDR3. Germline values: CDR1 LGHNA, CDR2 YNFKEQ. V lost 8 bases, J lost 1 base, and 11 bases lay in between. CDR3 nucleotides: TGTGCCAGCGGCGGTCGGGGGAACACTGAAGCTTTCTTT. Translated: CASGGRGNTEAFF.

This sequence joins TRBV11-3 and TRBJ2-7; D remains unclear. With 4 bases removed from V and 2 bases from J, the gap between germline ends came to 12 bases. This CDR3 comprises 14 residues. Germline loops: CDR1 SGHNT, CDR2 YENEEA. The chain's CDR3 is CASSSHGGAYEQYV. CDR3 DNA: TGTGCCAGCAGCTCCCATGGCGGAGCCTACGAGCAGTACGTC.

J is TRBJ2-7 and V is TRBV18, with D tentatively TRBD2 (6 bases). The CDR3 spans 13 residues. The V and J ends lost 1 base and 4 bases respectively, with 8 bases between them. Germline V lookup: CDR1 KGHSH, CDR2 LQKENI. CDR3 protein: CASSPLGGYEQYV. The CDR3 nucleotides read TGTGCCAGCTCACCACTGGGAGGATACGAGCAGTACGTC.

The count of this clone is one. This chain joins TRBV5-6 and TRBJ1-1; 9 nucleotides match TRBD1. In germline, CDR1 is SGHDT, CDR2 YYEEEE. J gave up 5 bases and V 4 bases, and 6 bases lay outside the gene matches. The CDR3 is 14 residues long. The DNA for the CDR3 is TGTGCCAGCAGCAAGGACAGGGGTGGGACTGAAGCTTTCTTT. Encoded protein: CASSKDRGGTEAFF.

The V gene is TRBV7-9, the J gene TRBJ2-6; 8 nucleotides match TRBD1. With 5 bases clipped from V and 0 bases from J, the junction kept 6 bases outside the gene matches. The CDR3 is made up of 17 amino acids. Germline CDR1 SEHNR, CDR2 FQNEAQ (reference sequence). CDR3 DNA sequence: TGTGCCAGCAGCCGAGGACAGGGCATCTCTGGGGCCAACGTCCTGACTTTC. As protein: CASSRGQGISGANVLTF.

The V gene is TRBV9, the J gene TRBJ2-2; D may be TRBD1 (5 bases). The germline CDR1 and CDR2 sequences are SGDLS and YYNGEE. The CDR3 is 15 amino acids. Deletions cut 1 base from V and 0 bases from J, with 7 bases between. CDR3 sequence reads: CASSVTTANTGELFF. The CDR3 nucleotides are TGTGCCAGCAGCGTAACGACAGCGAACACCGGGGAGCTGTTTTTT.

V is TRBV5-8 and J is TRBJ1-5; 7 bases fit TRBD1. V was pared by 2 bases and J by 6 bases, with 8 bases of the junction left unmatched. The CDR3 consists of 15 residues. Germline V gene data show CDR1 as SGHTS and CDR2 as YDEGEE. In DNA form, the CDR3 reads TGTGCCAGCAGCTTTCCGGGACAGAAGACTCAGCCCCAGCATTTT. Its translation is CASSFPGQKTQPQHF.

The chain joins TRBV12-5 to TRBJ2-3, with unresolved D. The CDR3 is 12 residues long. V was pared by 5 bases and J by 10 bases, with 13 bases between. The germline V gene has CDR1 LGHNT and CDR2 FRNRAP. DNA for the CDR3: TGTGCTAGTGGTCTACGCTTAGAGGCGCAGTATTTT. It is translated as CASGLRLEAQYF.

The chain couples TRBV11-3 to TRBJ2-7, with D perhaps matching TRBD2 (7 bases). The CDR3 is made up of 14 amino acids. Germline V gives CDR1 SGHNT, CDR2 YENEEA. Trimming left V 5 bases short and J 2 bases short, with 13 bases between. The CDR3 region has the DNA TGTGCCAGCAGCCGCCGGGGGGCCCCCTACGAGCAGTACTTC. As protein: CASSRRGAPYEQYF.

This chain joins TRBV29-1 and TRBJ2-7, with 7 positions matching TRBD2. The CDR3 contains 13 residues. V was clipped by 2 bases and J by 4 bases; unmatched bases: 5. CDR1 SQVTM and CDR2 ANQGSEA come from the germline V gene. CDR3: CSVELPGGYEQYV. CDR3 bases: TGCAGCGTTGAACTTCCGGGAGGTTACGAGCAGTACGTC.

The chain has TRBV27 and TRBJ1-4, with TRBD1 matching over 7 bases. Germline V gives CDR1 MNHEY, CDR2 SMNVEV (reference sequence). The CDR3 runs 15 residues. The J segment lost 3 bases and the V segment lost 2 bases, leaving 3 bases of the junction unmatched. The CDR3 sequence is CASSLGGTANEKLFF. For the CDR3, the DNA is TGTGCCAGCAGTTTAGGGGGGACAGCTAATGAAAAACTGTTTTTT. Combining the CDR3 with reference TRBV27 and TRBJ1-4 gives the whole variable domain EAQVTQNPRYLITVTGKKLTVTCSQNMNHEYMSWYRQDPGLGLRQIYYSMNVEVTDKGDVPEGYKVSRKEKRNFPLILESPSPNQTSLYFCASSLGGTANEKLFFGSGTQLSVL.

This clone was seen a handful of times. J is TRBJ1-4 and V is TRBV4-1, with 10 positions matching TRBD1. Trimming removed 4 bases from V and 8 bases from J; junction bases left unmatched: 10. The CDR3 spans 16 residues. The germline CDR1 and CDR2 sequences are MGHRA and YSYEKL. CDR3 sequence: CASSPGTGDIGEKLFF. The CDR3 bases are TGCGCCAGCAGCCCCGGGACAGGGGATATAGGGGAAAAACTGTTTTTT.

J is TRBJ1-2 and V is TRBV2; the D is unclear. Germline assignment: CDR1 SNHLY and CDR2 FYNNEI. V was clipped by 5 bases and J by 8 bases, with 12 bases between them. The CDR3 has 12 residues. CDR3 bases: TGTGCCAGCAGTCGAAGGGAGAACGGCTACACCTTC. Translation gives CASSRRENGYTF.

The table lists this clone with a count of one. The chain joins TRBV6-1 to TRBJ1-1; a weak D match, TRBD1 (5 bases). CDR1 is MNHNS, CDR2 SASEGT, per germline. V lost 8 bases to trimming and J lost 1 base, with 11 bases between them. The CDR3 has 13 residues. CDR3 protein: CASPSDRNTEAFF. The CDR3 DNA reads TGTGCCAGCCCCTCCGACAGGAACACTGAAGCTTTCTTT.

The chain joins TRBV19 to TRBJ2-7; 7 bases match TRBD2. The CDR3 totals 13 residues. Losses at the gene ends were 5 bases for V and 0 bases for J; bases not matched to a gene: 1. CDR1 LNHDA and CDR2 SQIVND come from the germline V gene (reference sequence). CDR3 loop: CASSWDYSYEQYF. The CDR3 DNA reads TGTGCCAGTAGTTGGGACTACTCCTACGAGCAGTACTTC.

The rearrangement links TRBV4-1 to TRBJ2-7, with TRBD2 as a possible D gene (5 bases). V shed 1 base and J shed 1 base, with 17 bases lying between them. The CDR3 length is 17 residues. CDR1 is MGHRA, CDR2 YSYEKL, per germline. The CDR3 nucleotides read TGCGCCAGCAGCCAAGTCCGAGCGGTTGGGATGTCCTACGAGCAGTACTTC. Protein sequence: CASSQVRAVGMSYEQYF.